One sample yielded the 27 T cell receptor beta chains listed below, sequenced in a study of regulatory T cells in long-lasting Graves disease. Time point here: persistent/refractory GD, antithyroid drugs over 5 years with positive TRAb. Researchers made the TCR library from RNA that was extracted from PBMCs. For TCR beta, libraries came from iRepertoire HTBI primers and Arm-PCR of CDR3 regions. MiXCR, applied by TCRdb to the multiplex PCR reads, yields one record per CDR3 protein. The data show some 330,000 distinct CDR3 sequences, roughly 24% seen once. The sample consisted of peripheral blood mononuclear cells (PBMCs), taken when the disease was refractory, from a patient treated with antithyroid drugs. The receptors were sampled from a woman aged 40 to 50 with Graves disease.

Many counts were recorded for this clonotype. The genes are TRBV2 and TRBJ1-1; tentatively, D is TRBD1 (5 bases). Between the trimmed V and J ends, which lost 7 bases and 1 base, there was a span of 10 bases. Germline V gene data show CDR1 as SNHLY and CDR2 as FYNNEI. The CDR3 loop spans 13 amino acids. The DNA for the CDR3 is TGTGCCAGCAAGGACAATCGGAACACTGAAGCTTTCTTT. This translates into CASKDNRNTEAFF.

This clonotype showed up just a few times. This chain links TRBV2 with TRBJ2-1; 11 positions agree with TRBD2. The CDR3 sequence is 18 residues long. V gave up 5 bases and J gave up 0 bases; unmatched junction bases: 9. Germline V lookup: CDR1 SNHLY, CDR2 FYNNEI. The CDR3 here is CASSPGTSGGSSYNEQFF. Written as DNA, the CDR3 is TGTGCCAGCAGTCCCGGGACTAGCGGCGGGAGCTCCTACAATGAGCAGTTCTTC.

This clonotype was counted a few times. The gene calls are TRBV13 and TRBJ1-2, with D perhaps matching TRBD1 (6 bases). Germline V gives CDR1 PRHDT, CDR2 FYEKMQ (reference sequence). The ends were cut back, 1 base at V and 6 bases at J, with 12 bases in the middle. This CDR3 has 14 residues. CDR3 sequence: CASSLEARGDGYTF. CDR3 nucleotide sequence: TGTGCCAGCAGCTTAGAGGCCAGGGGCGATGGCTACACCTTC. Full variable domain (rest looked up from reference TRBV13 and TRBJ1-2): AAGVIQSPRHLIKEKRETATLKCYPIPRHDTVYWYQQGPGQDPQFLISFYEKMQSDKGSIPDRFSAQQFSDYHSELNMSSLELGDSALYFCASSLEARGDGYTFGSGTRLTVV.

This chain's CDR3 is CASSTRGQGTDTQYF. CDR3 nucleotides: TGTGCCAGCAGCACTCGAGGACAGGGCACAGATACGCAGTATTTT. The chain employs TRBV7-9 and TRBJ2-3, with 7 bases matching TRBD1. The length of the CDR3 is 15 residues. Germline CDR1 and CDR2: SEHNR and FQNEAQ (reference sequence). V shed 5 bases, J shed 1 base, and the junction held 6 bases outside the gene matches. The full variable domain, its missing parts supplied by reference TRBV7-9 and TRBJ2-3, is DTGVSQNPRHKITKRGQNVTFRCDPISEHNRLYWYRQTLGQGPEFLTYFQNEAQLEKSRLLSDRFSAERPKGSFSTLEIQRTEQGDSAMYLCASSTRGQGTDTQYFGPGTRLTVL.

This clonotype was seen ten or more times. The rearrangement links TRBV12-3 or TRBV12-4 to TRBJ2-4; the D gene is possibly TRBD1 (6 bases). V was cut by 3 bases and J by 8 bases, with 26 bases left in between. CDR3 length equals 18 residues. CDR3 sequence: CASSFLGRVGGKGDIQYF. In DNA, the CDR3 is TGTGCCAGCAGTTTTTTGGGGCGTGTTGGCGGTAAGGGGGACATTCAGTACTTC.

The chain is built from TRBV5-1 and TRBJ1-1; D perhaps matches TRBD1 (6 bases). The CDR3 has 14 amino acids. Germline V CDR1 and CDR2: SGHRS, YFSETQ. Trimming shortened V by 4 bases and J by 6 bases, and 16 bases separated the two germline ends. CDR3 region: CASSPPGHQPEAFF. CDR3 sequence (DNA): TGCGCCAGCAGCCCGCCGGGACATCAACCTGAAGCTTTCTTT.

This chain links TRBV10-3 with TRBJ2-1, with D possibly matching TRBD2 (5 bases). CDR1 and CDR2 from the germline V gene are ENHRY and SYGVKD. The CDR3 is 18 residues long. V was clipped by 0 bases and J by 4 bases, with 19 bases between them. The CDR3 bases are TGTGCCATCAGTGAGTCGAGGGCCAGCGGCCGTCTTTACAATGAGCAGTTCTTC. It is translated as CAISESRASGRLYNEQFF.

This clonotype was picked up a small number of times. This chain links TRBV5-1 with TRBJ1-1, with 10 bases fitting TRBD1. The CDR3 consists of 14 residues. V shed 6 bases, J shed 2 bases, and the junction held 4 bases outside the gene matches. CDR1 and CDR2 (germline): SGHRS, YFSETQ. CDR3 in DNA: TGCGCCAGCACCAGGGACAGGGGCAACACTGAAGCTTTCTTT. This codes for CASTRDRGNTEAFF.

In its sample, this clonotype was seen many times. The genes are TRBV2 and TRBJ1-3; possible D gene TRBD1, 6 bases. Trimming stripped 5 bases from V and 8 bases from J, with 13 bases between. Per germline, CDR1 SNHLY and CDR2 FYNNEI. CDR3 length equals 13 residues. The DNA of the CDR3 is TGTGCCAGCAGTCTCGTTCCAGGGGACACCATATATTTT. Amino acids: CASSLVPGDTIYF.

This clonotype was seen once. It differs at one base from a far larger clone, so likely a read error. The CDR3 DNA reads as TGTGCCAGCAGTTACGCCTCTAGCACAGGGGCCCAGTACTTC. Residues: CASSYASSTGAQYF. The chain joins TRBV6-5 to TRBJ2-5, with 7 bases matching TRBD1. The germline CDR1 and CDR2 sequences are MNHEY and SVGAGI. The CDR3 has 14 residues. V dropped 2 bases and J dropped 9; count of bases not matched to a gene: 9.

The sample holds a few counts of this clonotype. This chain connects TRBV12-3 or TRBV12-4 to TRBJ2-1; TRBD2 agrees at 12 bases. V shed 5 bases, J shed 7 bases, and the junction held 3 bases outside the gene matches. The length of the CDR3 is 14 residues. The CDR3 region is CASSPLAGGNEQFF. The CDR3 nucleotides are TGTGCCAGCAGTCCCCTAGCGGGAGGGAATGAGCAGTTCTTC.

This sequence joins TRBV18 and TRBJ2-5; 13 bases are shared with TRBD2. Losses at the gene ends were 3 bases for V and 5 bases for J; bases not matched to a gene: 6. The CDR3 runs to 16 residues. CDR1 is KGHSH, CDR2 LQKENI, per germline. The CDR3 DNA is TGTGCCAGCTCACCTGGACTAGCGGGAGCTAGGGAGACCCAGTACTTC. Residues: CASSPGLAGARETQYF.

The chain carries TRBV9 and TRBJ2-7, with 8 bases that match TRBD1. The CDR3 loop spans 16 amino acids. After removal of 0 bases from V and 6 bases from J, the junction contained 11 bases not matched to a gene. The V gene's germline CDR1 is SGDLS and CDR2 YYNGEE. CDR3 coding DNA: TGTGCCAGCAGCGTAGATCCGGGGACAGGTGTCGGCGAGCAGTACTTC. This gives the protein CASSVDPGTGVGEQYF.

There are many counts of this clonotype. The chain's CDR3 is CSVIVQGFYEQYF. CDR3 bases: TGCAGCGTTATTGTCCAGGGGTTCTACGAGCAGTACTTC. The V and J genes are TRBV29-1 and TRBJ2-7; D is possibly TRBD1 (6 bases). The CDR3 sequence is 13 residues long. V lost 5 bases, J lost 3 bases, and 14 bases lay in between. CDR1 is SQVTM and CDR2 is ANQGSEA in the germline V gene.

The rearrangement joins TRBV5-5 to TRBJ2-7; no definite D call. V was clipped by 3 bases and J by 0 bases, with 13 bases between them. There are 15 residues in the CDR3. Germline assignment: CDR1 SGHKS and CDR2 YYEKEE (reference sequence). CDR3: CASSSGPLSSYEQYF. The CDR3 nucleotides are TGTGCCAGCAGCTCGGGCCCTCTCTCCTCCTACGAGCAGTACTTC.

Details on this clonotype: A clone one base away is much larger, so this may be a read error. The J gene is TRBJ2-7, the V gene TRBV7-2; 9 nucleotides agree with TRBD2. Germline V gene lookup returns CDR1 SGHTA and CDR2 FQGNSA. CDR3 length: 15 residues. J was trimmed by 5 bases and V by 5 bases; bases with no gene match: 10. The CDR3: CASSLPGLAVHEQYF. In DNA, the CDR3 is TGTGCCAGCAGCCTACCGGGACTAGCTGTCCACGAGCAGTACTTC. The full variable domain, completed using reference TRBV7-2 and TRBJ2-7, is GAGVSQSPSNKVTEKGKDVELRCDPISGHTALYWYRQSLGQGLEFLIYFQGNSAPDKSGLPSDRFSAERTGGSVSTLTIQRTQQEDSAVYLCASSLPGLAVHEQYFGPGTRLTVT.

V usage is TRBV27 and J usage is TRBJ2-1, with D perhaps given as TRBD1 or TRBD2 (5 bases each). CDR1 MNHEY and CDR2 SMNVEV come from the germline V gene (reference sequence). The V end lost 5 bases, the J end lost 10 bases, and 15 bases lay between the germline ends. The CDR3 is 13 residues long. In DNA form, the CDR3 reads TGTGCCAGCAGTCCCGCTGGGACCTCAGAGCAGTTCTTC. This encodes CASSPAGTSEQFF.

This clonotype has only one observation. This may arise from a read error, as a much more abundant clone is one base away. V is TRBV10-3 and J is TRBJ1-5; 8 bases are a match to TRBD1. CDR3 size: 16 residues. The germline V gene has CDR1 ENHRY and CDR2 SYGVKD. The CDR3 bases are TGTGCCACCAGTGAGACAGGGGTAGGGGGCAATCAGCCCCAGCATTTT. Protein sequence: CATSETGVGGNQPQHF.

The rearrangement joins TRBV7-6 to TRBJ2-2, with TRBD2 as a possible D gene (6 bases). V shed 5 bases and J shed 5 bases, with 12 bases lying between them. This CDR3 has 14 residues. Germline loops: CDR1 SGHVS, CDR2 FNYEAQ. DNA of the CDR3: TGTGCCAGCAGCCTACCGCGGGGTACCGGGGAGCTGTTTTTT. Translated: CASSLPRGTGELFF.

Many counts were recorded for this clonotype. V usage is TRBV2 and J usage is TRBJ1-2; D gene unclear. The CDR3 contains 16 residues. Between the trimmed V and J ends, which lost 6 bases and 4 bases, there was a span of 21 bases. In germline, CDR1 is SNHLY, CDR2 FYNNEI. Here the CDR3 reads CASSERKNKSGYGYTF. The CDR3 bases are TGTGCCAGCAGCGAGAGAAAAAACAAATCAGGCTATGGCTACACCTTC.

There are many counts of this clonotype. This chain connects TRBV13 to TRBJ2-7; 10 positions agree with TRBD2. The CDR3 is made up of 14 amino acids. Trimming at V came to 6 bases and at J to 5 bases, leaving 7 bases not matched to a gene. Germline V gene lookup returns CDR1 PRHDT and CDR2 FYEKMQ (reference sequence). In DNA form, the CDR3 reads TGTGCCAGCAGTAAAAGCGGGAGGGGACACGAGCAGTACTTC. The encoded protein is CASSKSGRGHEQYF.

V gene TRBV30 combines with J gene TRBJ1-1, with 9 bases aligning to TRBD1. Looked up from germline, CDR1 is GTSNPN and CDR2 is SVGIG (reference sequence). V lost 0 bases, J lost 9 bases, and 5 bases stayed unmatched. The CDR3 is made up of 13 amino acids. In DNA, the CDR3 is TGTGCCTGGAGTGTCAGCACAGGGGGCAAAGCTTTCTTT. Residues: CAWSVSTGGKAFF.

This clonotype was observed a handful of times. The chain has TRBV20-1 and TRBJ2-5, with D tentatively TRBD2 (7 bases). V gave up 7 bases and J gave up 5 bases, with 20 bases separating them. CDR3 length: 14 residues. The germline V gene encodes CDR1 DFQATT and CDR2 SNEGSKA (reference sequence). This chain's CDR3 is CSGGGLLIEETQYF. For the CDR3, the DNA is TGCAGTGGGGGGGGGCTCCTAATAGAGGAGACCCAGTACTTC.

As DNA, the CDR3 is TGTGCCAGCACAGTAGCGGGAGCGAATGAGCAGTTCTTC. This gives the protein CASTVAGANEQFF. The chain combines TRBV28 with TRBJ2-1; TRBD2 matches 9 bases. The V gene end was trimmed by 7 bases and the J gene end by 7 bases; junction bases not matched to a gene: 5. This CDR3 contains 13 residues. Germline-derived CDR1 and CDR2 are MDHEN and SYDVKM. The full variable domain, rest sourced from reference TRBV28 and TRBJ2-1, is DVKVTQSSRYLVKRTGEKVFLECVQDMDHENMFWYRQDPGLGLRLIYFSYDVKMKEKGDIPEGYSVSREKKERFSLILESASTNQTSMYLCASTVAGANEQFFGPGTRLTVL.

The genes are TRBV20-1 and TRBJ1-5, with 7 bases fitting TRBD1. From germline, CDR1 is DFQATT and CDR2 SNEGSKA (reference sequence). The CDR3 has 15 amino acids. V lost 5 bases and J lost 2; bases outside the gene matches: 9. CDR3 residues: CSAPPGGIGNQPQHF. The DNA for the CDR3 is TGCAGTGCTCCCCCAGGGGGAATTGGCAATCAGCCCCAGCATTTT.

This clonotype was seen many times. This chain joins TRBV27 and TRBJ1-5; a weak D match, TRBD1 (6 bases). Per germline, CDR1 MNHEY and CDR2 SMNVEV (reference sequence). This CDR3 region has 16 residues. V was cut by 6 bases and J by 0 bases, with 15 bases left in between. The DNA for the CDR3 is TGTGCCAGCAGGCCAACAGGGACCCTTAGCAATCAGCCCCAGCATTTT. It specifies CASRPTGTLSNQPQHF.

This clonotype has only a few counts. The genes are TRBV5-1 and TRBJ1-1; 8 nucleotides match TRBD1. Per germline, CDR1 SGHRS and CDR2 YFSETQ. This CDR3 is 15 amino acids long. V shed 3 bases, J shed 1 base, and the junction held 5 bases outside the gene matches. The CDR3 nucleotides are TGCGCCAGCAGCTCCCAGGGGGCCCCGAACACTGAAGCTTTCTTT. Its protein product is CASSSQGAPNTEAFF.